This TCR beta chain was sequenced during a study of blood T cell repertoires in COVID-19. Study at large: COVID-19 samples, acute and convalescent, were from the United States, Italy and Spain. In each case, the material was cDNA or gDNA derived from T cells, B-cell-depleted T cells, or PBMCs.

This clone was counted only a few times. This CDR3 contains 14 residues. Germline CDR1 is MDHEN and CDR2 is SYDVKM. V lost 3 bases, J lost 6 bases, and 14 bases lay in between. Under the authors' procedure: Cell counts per sample came from amplifying reference gene primers. TCRdb's copy holds only in-frame clones and misses some; the assay was immunoSEQ multiplex PCR. V and J calls and clone size are as listed in that table; D and trimming were resolved from the DNA. The sample yields some 80,000 clones, roughly 82% seen once. The chain uses TRBV28 and TRBJ1-2; perhaps TRBD1 as D (6 bases). The sequence came from a woman aged 80 or over with active or convalescent COVID-19. The sequenced sample consisted of peripheral blood. CDR3 in DNA: TGTGCCAGCAGTTTTCTTAGGGGGGGCCATGGCTACACCTTC. This gives the protein CASSFLRGGHGYTF.